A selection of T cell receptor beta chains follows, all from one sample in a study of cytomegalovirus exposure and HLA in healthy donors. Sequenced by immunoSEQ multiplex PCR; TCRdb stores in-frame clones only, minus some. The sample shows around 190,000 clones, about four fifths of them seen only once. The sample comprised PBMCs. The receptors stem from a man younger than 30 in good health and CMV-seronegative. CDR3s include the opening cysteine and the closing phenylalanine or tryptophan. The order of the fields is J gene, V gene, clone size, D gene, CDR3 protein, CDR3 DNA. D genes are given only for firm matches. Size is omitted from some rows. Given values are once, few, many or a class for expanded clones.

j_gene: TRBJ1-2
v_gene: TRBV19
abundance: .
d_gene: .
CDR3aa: CASTLAHNPGYGYTF
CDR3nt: TGTGCCAGTACCCTAGCCCACAACCCCGGCTATGGCTACACCTTC

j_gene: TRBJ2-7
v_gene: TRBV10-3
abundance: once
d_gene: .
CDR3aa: CAISGRQSSYEQYF
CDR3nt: TGTGCCATCAGTGGAAGACAGTCCTCCTACGAGCAGTACTTC

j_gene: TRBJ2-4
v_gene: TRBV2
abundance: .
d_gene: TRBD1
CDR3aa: CASSRDRGRGNIQYF
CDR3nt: TGTGCCAGCAGTCGAGACAGGGGGCGCGGAAACATTCAGTACTTC

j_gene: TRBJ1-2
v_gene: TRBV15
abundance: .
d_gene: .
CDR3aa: CATSREGTTNYGYTF
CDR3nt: TGTGCCACCAGCAGAGAGGGGACAACTAACTATGGCTACACCTTC

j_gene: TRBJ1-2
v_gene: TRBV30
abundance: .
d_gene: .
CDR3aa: CAWNPGLSFYGYTF
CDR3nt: TGTGCCTGGAATCCGGGACTTTCTTTCTATGGCTACACCTTC

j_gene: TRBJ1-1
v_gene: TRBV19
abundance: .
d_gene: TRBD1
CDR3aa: CASSIVHRGDTEAFF
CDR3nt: TGTGCCAGTAGTATAGTGCACAGGGGGGACACTGAAGCTTTCTTT

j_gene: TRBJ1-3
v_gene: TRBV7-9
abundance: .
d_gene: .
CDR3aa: CASSLLGGSGNTIYF
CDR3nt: TGTGCCAGCAGCTTACTAGGGGGCTCTGGAAACACCATATATTTT

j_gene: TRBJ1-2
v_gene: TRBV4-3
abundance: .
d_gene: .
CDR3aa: CASSQDEGGYTF
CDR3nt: TGCGCCAGCAGCCAAGACGAGGGTGGCTACACCTTC

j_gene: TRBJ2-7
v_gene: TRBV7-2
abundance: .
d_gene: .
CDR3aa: CASSLAFDYGHEQYF
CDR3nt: TGTGCCAGCAGCTTAGCCTTTGACTACGGCCACGAGCAGTACTTC

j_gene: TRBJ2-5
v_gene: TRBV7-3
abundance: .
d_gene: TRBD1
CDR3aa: CASSLGTASEETQYF
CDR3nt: TGTGCCAGCAGCCTCGGGACAGCTTCGGAAGAGACCCAGTACTTC

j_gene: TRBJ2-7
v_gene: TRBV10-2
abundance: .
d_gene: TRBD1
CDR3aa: CASITGGMHEQYF
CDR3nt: TGCGCCAGTATAACAGGGGGCATGCACGAGCAGTACTTC

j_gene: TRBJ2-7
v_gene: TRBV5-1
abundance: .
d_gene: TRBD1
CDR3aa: CASSLGASGTGGYEQYF
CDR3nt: TGCGCCAGCAGCTTGGGGGCATCCGGGACAGGGGGCTACGAGCAGTACTTC

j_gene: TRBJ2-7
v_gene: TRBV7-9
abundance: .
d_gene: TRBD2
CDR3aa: CASSLLRRVSGATTYEQYF
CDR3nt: TGTGCCAGCAGCTTATTAAGGAGGGTTAGCGGGGCCACTACCTACGAGCAGTACTTC

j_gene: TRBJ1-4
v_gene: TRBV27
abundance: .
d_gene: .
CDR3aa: CASSSRTQGGATNEKLFF
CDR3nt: TGTGCCAGCAGTTCGAGAACCCAGGGTGGGGCAACTAATGAAAAACTGTTTTTT

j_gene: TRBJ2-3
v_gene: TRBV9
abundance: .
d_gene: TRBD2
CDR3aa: CASSALAGGVQGTDTQYF
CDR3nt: TGTGCCAGCAGCGCCCTAGCGGGAGGGGTCCAGGGCACAGATACGCAGTATTTT

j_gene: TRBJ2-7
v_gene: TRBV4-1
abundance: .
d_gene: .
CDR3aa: CASSQEYGGGSREQYF
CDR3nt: TGCGCCAGCAGCCAAGAGTATGGGGGGGGCTCGAGGGAGCAGTACTTC

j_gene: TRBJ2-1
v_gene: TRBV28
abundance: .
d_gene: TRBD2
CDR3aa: CASSLSASGSYNEQFF
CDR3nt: TGTGCCAGCAGTTTATCTGCTAGCGGGAGTTACAATGAGCAGTTCTTC

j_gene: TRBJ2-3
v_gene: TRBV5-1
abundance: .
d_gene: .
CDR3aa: CASSLAVGGSDTDTQYF
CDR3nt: TGCGCCAGCAGCTTGGCCGTCGGGGGTTCAGACACAGATACGCAGTATTTT

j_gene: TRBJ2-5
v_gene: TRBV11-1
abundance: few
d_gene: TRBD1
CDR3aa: CASSRDRQETQYF
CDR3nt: TGTGCCAGCAGCCGGGACAGACAAGAGACCCAGTACTTC

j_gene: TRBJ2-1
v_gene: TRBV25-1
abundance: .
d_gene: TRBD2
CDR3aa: CASSPHIAGPYNEQFF
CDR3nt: TGTGCCAGCAGTCCACATATAGCGGGCCCTTACAATGAGCAGTTCTTC

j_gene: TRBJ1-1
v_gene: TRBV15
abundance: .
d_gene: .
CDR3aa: CATSQGGGGAFF
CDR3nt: TGTGCCACCAGCCAAGGAGGGGGGGGAGCTTTCTTT

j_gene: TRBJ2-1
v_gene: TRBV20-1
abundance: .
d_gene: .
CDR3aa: CSARTRGEQFF
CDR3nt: TGCAGTGCTAGGACTCGGGGTGAGCAGTTCTTC

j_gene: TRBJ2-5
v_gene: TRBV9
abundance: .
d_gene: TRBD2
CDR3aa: CASSKGLAGRYQETQYF
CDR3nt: TGTGCCAGCAGCAAAGGACTAGCGGGACGGTACCAAGAGACCCAGTACTTC

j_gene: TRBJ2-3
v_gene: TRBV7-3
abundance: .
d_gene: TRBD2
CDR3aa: CASSQLSSGSGTDTQYF
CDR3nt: TGTGCCAGCAGCCAGCTTTCTAGCGGGAGCGGTACAGATACGCAGTATTTT

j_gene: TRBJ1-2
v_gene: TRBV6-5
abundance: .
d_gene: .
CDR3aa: CASRRRVVEGYTF
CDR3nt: TGTGCCAGCAGACGCAGGGTGGTGGAGGGCTACACCTTC

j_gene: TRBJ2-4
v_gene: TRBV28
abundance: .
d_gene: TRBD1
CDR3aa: CASSSTGGIQYF
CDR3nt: TGTGCCAGCAGTTCGACAGGGGGCATTCAGTACTTC

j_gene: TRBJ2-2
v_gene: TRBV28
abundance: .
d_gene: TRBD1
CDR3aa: CASSLQGASNTGELFF
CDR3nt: TGTGCCAGCAGTCTTCAGGGGGCTTCGAACACCGGGGAGCTGTTTTTT

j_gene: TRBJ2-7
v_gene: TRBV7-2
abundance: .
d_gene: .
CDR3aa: CASSLALYEQYF
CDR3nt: TGTGCCAGCAGCTTAGCCCTCTACGAGCAGTACTTC

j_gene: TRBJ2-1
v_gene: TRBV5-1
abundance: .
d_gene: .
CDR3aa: CASSSVAYNEQFF
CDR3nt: TGCGCCAGCAGCTCGGTCGCATACAATGAGCAGTTCTTC

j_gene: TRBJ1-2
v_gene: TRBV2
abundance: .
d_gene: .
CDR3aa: CAIRTAGEGYTF
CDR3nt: TGTGCCATCAGAACAGCAGGGGAAGGCTACACCTTC

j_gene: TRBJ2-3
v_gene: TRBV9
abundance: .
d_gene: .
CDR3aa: CASSFEMVTDTQYF
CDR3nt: TGTGCCAGCAGCTTCGAGATGGTCACAGATACGCAGTATTTT

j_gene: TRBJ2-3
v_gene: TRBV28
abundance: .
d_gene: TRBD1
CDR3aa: CASSLEGQGVDTQYF
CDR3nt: TGTGCCAGCAGTTTAGAGGGACAGGGAGTAGATACGCAGTATTTT

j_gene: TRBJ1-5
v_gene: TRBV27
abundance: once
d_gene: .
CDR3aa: CASALGSAGDQPQHF
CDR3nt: TGTGCCAGCGCCTTAGGGTCGGCAGGGGATCAGCCCCAGCATTTT

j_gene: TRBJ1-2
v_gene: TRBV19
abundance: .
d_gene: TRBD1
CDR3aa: CASSKGQGFGYTF
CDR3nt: TGTGCCAGTAGTAAAGGACAGGGCTTTGGCTACACCTTC

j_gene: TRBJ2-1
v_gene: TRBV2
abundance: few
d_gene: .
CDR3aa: CASRVGLPNEQFF
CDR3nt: TGTGCCAGCAGGGTCGGACTACCCAATGAGCAGTTCTTC

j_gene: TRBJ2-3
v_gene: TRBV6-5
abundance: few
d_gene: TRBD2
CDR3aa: CASKRGGLTDTQYF
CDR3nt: TGTGCCAGTAAGCGGGGGGGACTCACAGATACGCAGTATTTT

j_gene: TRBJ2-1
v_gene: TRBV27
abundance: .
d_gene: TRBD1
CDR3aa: CASSSGQTLYNGQFF
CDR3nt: TGTGCCAGCAGTTCGGGACAGACCTTATACAATGGGCAGTTCTTC

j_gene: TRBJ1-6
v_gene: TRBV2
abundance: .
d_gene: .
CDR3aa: CASSDPGVSPLHF
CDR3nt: TGTGCCAGCAGTGATCCGGGGGTTTCACCCCTCCACTTT

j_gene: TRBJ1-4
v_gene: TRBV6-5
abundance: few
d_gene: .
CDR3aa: CASSHTLGGKEKLFF
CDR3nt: TGTGCCAGCAGTCACACTTTGGGAGGAAAGGAAAAACTGTTTTTT

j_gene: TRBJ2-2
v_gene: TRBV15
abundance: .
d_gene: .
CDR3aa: CATSRDYSNTGELFF
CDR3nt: TGTGCCACCAGCAGAGATTATTCGAACACCGGGGAGCTGTTTTTT

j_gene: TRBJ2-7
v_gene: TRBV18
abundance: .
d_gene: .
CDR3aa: CASSLRDSTYEQYF
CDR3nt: TGTGCCAGCTCCTTACGGGACTCAACCTACGAGCAGTACTTC

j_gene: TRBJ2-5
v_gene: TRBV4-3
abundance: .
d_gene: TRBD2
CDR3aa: CASSQDLAGGPRGETQYF
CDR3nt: TGCGCCAGCAGCCAAGACTTAGCGGGGGGGCCGCGGGGAGAGACCCAGTACTTC

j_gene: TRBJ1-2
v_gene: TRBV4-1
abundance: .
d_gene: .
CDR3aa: CASSSLGGVNYGYTF
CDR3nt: TGCGCCAGCAGCTCACTCGGAGGCGTTAACTATGGCTACACCTTC

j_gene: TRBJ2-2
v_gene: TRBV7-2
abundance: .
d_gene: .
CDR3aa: CASSLTGPGELFF
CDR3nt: TGTGCCAGCAGCTTAACAGGGCCCGGGGAGCTGTTTTTT

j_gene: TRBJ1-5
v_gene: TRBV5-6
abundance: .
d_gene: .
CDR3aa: CASSPDRGQPQHF
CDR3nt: TGTGCCAGCAGCCCAGACAGAGGCCAGCCCCAGCATTTT

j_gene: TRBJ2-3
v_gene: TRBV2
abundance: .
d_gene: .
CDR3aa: CASSLRTVSSTDTQYF
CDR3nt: TGTGCCAGCAGCCTCAGGACAGTTTCTAGCACAGATACGCAGTATTTT

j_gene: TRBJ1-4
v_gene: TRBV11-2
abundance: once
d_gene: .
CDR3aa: CASSLNLNEKLFF
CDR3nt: TGTGCCAGCAGCTTAAATCTTAATGAAAAACTGTTTTTT

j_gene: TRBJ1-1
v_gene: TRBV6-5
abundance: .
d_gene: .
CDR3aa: CASSLTNNGDTEAFF
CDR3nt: TGTGCCAGCAGTCTCACGAATAACGGGGACACTGAAGCTTTCTTT

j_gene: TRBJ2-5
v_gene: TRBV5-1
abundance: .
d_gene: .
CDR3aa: CASSLAGQRGQETQYF
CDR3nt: TGCGCCAGCAGCTTGGCAGGACAGCGGGGCCAAGAGACCCAGTACTTC